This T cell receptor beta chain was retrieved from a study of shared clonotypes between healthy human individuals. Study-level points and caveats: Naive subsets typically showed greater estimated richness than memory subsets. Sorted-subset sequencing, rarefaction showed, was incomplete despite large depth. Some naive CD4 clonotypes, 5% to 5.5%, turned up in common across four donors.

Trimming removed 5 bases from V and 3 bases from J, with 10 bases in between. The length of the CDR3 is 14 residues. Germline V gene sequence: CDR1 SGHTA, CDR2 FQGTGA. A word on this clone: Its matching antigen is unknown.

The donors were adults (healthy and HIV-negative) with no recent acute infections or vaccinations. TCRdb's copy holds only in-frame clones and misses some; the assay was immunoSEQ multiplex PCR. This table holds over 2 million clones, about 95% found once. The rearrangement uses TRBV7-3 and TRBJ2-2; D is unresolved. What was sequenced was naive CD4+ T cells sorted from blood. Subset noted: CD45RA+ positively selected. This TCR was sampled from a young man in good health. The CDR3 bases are TGTGCCAGCAGCCCGGACGGCTACACCGGGGAGCTGTTTTTT. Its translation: CASSPDGYTGELFF.